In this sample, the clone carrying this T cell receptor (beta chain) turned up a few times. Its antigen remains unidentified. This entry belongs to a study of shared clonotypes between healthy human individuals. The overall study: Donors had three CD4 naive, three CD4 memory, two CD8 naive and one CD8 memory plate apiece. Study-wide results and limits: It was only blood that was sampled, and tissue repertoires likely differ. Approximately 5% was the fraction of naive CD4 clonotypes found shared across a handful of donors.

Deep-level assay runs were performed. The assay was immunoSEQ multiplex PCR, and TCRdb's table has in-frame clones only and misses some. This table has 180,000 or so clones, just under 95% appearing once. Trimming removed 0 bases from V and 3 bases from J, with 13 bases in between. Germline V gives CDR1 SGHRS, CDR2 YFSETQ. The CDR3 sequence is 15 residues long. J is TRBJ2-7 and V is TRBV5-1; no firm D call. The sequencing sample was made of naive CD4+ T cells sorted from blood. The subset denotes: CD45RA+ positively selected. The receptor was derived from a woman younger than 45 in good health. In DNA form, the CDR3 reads TGCGCCAGCAGCTTGGGTTCTGGTGCGGACTACGAGCAGTACTTC. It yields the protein CASSLGSGADYEQYF.